The count of the clone carrying this T cell receptor beta chain is one. What it binds is not known. The PCR made use of 60 Vbeta and 13 Jbeta primers. Sequencing used immunoSEQ multiplex PCR; TCRdb keeps in-frame clones, though not all of them. The sample comprises 150,000 to 200,000 clones, about 81% of which are singletons, and about 0.78% rests with the top ten. This specimen comes from a study of cytomegalovirus exposure and HLA in healthy donors. Whole-study findings and limits: With further analysis later on, most CMV-associated TCR beta chains appeared HLA-restricted. It has been reported that TCR beta sequences accurately predicted the HLA-A and HLA-B alleles of most subjects.

Per germline, CDR1 SEHNR and CDR2 FQNEAQ (reference sequence). Trimming at V came to 5 bases and at J to 4 bases, leaving 14 bases not matched to a gene. The CDR3 loop spans 17 amino acids. The rearrangement joins TRBV7-9 to TRBJ1-5; TRBD1 matches at 7 bases. The receptor was isolated from a woman aged 18-29 years in good health and CMV-seronegative. Sequencing was performed on PBMCs. In DNA form, the CDR3 reads TGTGCCAGCAGCGGGGGACAGTATGAGGGTCGGAATCAGCCCCAGCATTTT. This sequence encodes CASSGGQYEGRNQPQHF.